These 31 T cell receptor beta chains were all obtained from the same sample, sequenced in a study of technical replicates of blood from a few donors. This table comes from immunoSEQ multiplex PCR, and its TCRdb copy is limited to in-frame clones, with some not included. Of 65,000 to 85,000 clones listed, roughly 98% were seen once; the top ten hold around 0.15%. The sample consisted of T cells isolated from PBMCs. These receptors were obtained from a human donor in good health.

This rearrangement joins TRBV19 to TRBJ1-5; weak D call: TRBD1 (6 bases). Germline V lookup: CDR1 LNHDA, CDR2 SQIVND (reference sequence). The ends were cut back, 5 bases at V and 5 bases at J, with 10 bases in the middle. The length of the CDR3 is 13 residues. CDR3: CASSWTVYQPQHF. DNA of the CDR3: TGTGCCAGTAGTTGGACAGTATATCAGCCCCAGCATTTT.

V gene TRBV6-5 combines with J gene TRBJ2-7; possible D gene TRBD1, 6 bases. Germline V gene sequence: CDR1 MNHEY, CDR2 SVGAGI. This CDR3 region has 13 residues. V lost 4 bases and J lost 6, with 13 bases in between. CDR3 coding DNA: TGTGCCAGCAGTTCCGGTGGGGGCTTCGAGCAGTACTTC. This encodes CASSSGGGFEQYF.

V gene TRBV28 combines with J gene TRBJ1-2; 8 bases agree with TRBD1. Germline assignment: CDR1 MDHEN and CDR2 SYDVKM. V was pared by 2 bases and J by 4 bases, with 0 bases of the junction left unmatched. This CDR3 comprises 13 residues. The CDR3 bases are TGTGCCAGCAGTTTACAGGGGGCCTATGGCTACACCTTC. As protein: CASSLQGAYGYTF.

V and J are TRBV4-1 and TRBJ2-5; TRBD2 is a possible D gene (7 bases). The CDR3 has 17 residues. Per the germline V gene, CDR1 is MGHRA and CDR2 is YSYEKL. Trimming removed 2 bases from V and 3 bases from J, with 19 bases in between. CDR3 protein: CASSQSTGEGHKETQYF. CDR3 sequence (DNA): TGCGCCAGCAGCCAATCCACCGGGGAGGGACACAAAGAGACCCAGTACTTC.

The chain combines TRBV4-1 with TRBJ2-7, with 7 bases lining up with TRBD1. V lost 4 bases to trimming and J lost 1 base; unmatched junction nucleotides: 4. The CDR3 is 14 residues long. Per germline, CDR1 MGHRA and CDR2 YSYEKL. As DNA, the CDR3 is TGCGCCAGCAGCCGACGGGACAGATCCTACGAGCAGTACTTC. Amino acid sequence: CASSRRDRSYEQYF.

The count of this clone is one. The V and J genes are TRBV14 and TRBJ1-2, with 8 bases lining up with TRBD1. The germline V gene encodes CDR1 SGHDN and CDR2 FVKESK. The CDR3 has 16 amino acids. J was trimmed by 2 bases and V by 3 bases; bases with no gene match: 8. The CDR3 DNA sequence: TGTGCCAGCAGCCAGTGGGACAGGAGAAACAACTATGGCTACACCTTC. It specifies CASSQWDRRNNYGYTF. Filled out from reference TRBV14 and TRBJ1-2, the complete variable domain reads EAGVTQFPSHSVIEKGQTVTLRCDPISGHDNLYWYRRVMGKEIKFLLHFVKESKQDESGMPNNRFLAERTGGTYSTLKVQPAELEDSGVYFCASSQWDRRNNYGYTFGSGTRLTVV.

The DNA of the CDR3 is TGTGCCAGCAGCGACCAAACAGGGTGGGGAAAACTGTTTTTT. This gives the protein CASSDQTGWGKLFF. The chain couples TRBV7-9 to TRBJ1-4; D possibly corresponds to TRBD1 (6 bases). Trimming took off 5 bases at V and 10 bases at J, with 17 bases between the two ends. Per the germline V gene, CDR1 is SEHNR and CDR2 is FQNEAQ (reference sequence). CDR3 size: 14 residues.

The chain carries TRBV4-1 and TRBJ1-2; no firm D call. Germline values: CDR1 MGHRA, CDR2 YSYEKL. This CDR3 is built from 15 residues. Trimming stripped 4 bases from V and 4 bases from J, with 16 bases between. CDR3 protein: CASSPEPRSGYGYTF. The DNA of the CDR3 is TGCGCCAGCAGCCCGGAACCCCGGTCGGGCTATGGCTACACCTTC.

This rearrangement joins TRBV7-9 to TRBJ2-3, with 10 bases identical to TRBD2. Per germline, CDR1 SEHNR and CDR2 FQNEAQ (reference sequence). The CDR3 is made up of 17 amino acids. With 4 bases clipped from V and 5 bases from J, the junction kept 12 bases outside the gene matches. The CDR3 DNA reads TGTGCCAGCAGCTCTCGTAGGGCTAGCGGGAGCGAAGATACGCAGTATTTT. Translation: CASSSRRASGSEDTQYF.

The J gene is TRBJ1-1, the V gene TRBV10-2; D is undetermined. Germline-derived CDR1 and CDR2 are WSHSY and SAAADI. This CDR3 has 14 residues. Trimming left V 4 bases short and J 1 base short, with 10 bases between. This CDR3 is CASSVTFKNTEAFF. CDR3 sequence (DNA): TGCGCCAGCAGTGTAACTTTTAAGAACACTGAAGCTTTCTTT.

The V call is TRBV7-9, the J call TRBJ1-1, with 7 bases lining up with TRBD1. Germline V gene lookup returns CDR1 SEHNR and CDR2 FQNEAQ (reference sequence). V lost 5 bases and J lost 1; bases outside the gene matches: 4. The CDR3 runs to 14 residues. The CDR3 reads CASSPGQTNTEAFF. Written as DNA, the CDR3 is TGTGCCAGCAGCCCGGGACAGACGAACACTGAAGCTTTCTTT. Filled out from reference TRBV7-9 and TRBJ1-1, the complete variable domain reads DTGVSQNPRHKITKRGQNVTFRCDPISEHNRLYWYRQTLGQGPEFLTYFQNEAQLEKSRLLSDRFSAERPKGSFSTLEIQRTEQGDSAMYLCASSPGQTNTEAFFGQGTRLTVV.

This chain links TRBV5-1 with TRBJ2-7; D call uncertain. Trimming pared 0 bases from V and 5 bases from J, leaving 9 bases between. Germline V gene lookup returns CDR1 SGHRS and CDR2 YFSETQ. The CDR3 consists of 13 residues. CDR3 protein: CASSLENTNEQYF. The CDR3 bases are TGCGCCAGCAGCTTGGAGAACACCAACGAGCAGTACTTC.

The rearrangement uses TRBV27 and TRBJ1-2; D remains unclear. CDR1 and CDR2 (germline): MNHEY, SMNVEV (reference sequence). The CDR3 contains 16 residues. The germline V and J ends were trimmed by 2 bases and 4 bases, with 17 bases remaining between them. CDR3 bases: TGTGCCAGCAGTTTACAGCGTAGCACGCGCCCCTATGGCTACACCTTC. Its translation: CASSLQRSTRPYGYTF.

The rearrangement joins TRBV6-5 to TRBJ1-5, with 7 bases identical to TRBD1. Germline loops: CDR1 MNHEY, CDR2 SVGAGI. Trimming cost V 6 bases and J 6 bases; bases outside gene matches: 8. The CDR3 length is 14 residues. The CDR3 loop reads CASRTGVSGQPQHF. CDR3 nucleotide sequence: TGTGCCAGCAGAACAGGGGTATCTGGTCAGCCCCAGCATTTT.

This chain links TRBV7-8 with TRBJ1-1, with TRBD1 identical over 7 bases. V lost 5 bases and J lost 0; bases outside the gene matches: 6. This CDR3 comprises 15 residues. CDR1 and CDR2 from the germline V gene are SGHVS and FQNEAQ. The CDR3 coding sequence is TGTGCCAGCAGCGTGAGGGACAGAATGAACACTGAAGCTTTCTTT. Translating gives CASSVRDRMNTEAFF.

V and J are TRBV6-4 and TRBJ2-6, with 9 positions matching TRBD1. Germline CDR1 reads MRHNA; CDR2 reads SNTAGT. The junction had 4 bases not matched to a gene; V was cut back by 4 bases and J by 0 bases. The CDR3 has 17 amino acids. This chain's CDR3 is CASSGDRESSGANVLTF. In nucleotides, the CDR3 is TGTGCCAGCAGTGGGGACAGGGAGAGCTCTGGGGCCAACGTCCTGACTTTC.

CDR3 coding DNA: TGTGCCATCAGTAGCAACTCGGGGAGCAGAACCTACGAGCAGTACTTC. Encoded protein: CAISSNSGSRTYEQYF. The rearrangement uses TRBV10-3 and TRBJ2-7, with D tentatively TRBD2 (5 bases). V lost 5 bases to trimming and J lost 2 bases, with 19 bases between them. The CDR3 spans 16 residues. Germline CDR1 and CDR2: ENHRY and SYGVKD.

V gene TRBV7-6 combines with J gene TRBJ1-3; D uncertain. The length of the CDR3 is 14 residues. The ends were cut back, 3 bases at V and 2 bases at J, with 8 bases in the middle. Germline V gene lookup returns CDR1 SGHVS and CDR2 FNYEAQ. The CDR3 sequence is CASSFRVTGNTIYF. CDR3 DNA: TGTGCCAGCAGCTTTCGCGTTACTGGAAACACCATATATTTT.

A single count supports this clone. V usage is TRBV30 and J usage is TRBJ1-5; TRBD1 matches 7 bases. Germline CDR1 is GTSNPN and CDR2 is SVGIG (reference sequence). This CDR3 spans 13 amino acids. Trimming cost V 5 bases and J 5 bases; bases outside gene matches: 6. CDR3 bases: TGTGCCTGGGCAGGGGGAGTGGATCAGCCCCAGCATTTT. Its translation is CAWAGGVDQPQHF.

J is TRBJ2-3 and V is TRBV19; D possibly corresponds to TRBD2 (5 bases). In germline, CDR1 is LNHDA, CDR2 SQIVND (reference sequence). V shed 8 bases and J shed 6 bases, with 21 bases lying between them. The CDR3 runs 15 residues. CDR3 residues: CASSRWLDPGDTQYF. The CDR3 DNA follows: TGTGCCAGTTCCCGCTGGCTAGACCCGGGGGATACGCAGTATTTT.

The chain carries TRBV7-2 and TRBJ1-4; D is possibly TRBD1 (5 bases). The V end lost 1 base, the J end lost 5 bases, and 11 bases lay between the germline ends. CDR1 is SGHTA, CDR2 FQGNSA, per germline. This CDR3 region has 15 residues. Written as DNA, the CDR3 is TGTGCCAGCAGCTTAGGCGGCACAGGAAATGAAAAACTGTTTTTT. Protein: CASSLGGTGNEKLFF.

The chain combines TRBV4-2 with TRBJ2-1; 9 bases fit TRBD1. V was pared by 0 bases and J by 7 bases, with 7 bases of the junction left unmatched. Germline loops: CDR1 LGHNA, CDR2 YNFKEQ. This CDR3 is 16 amino acids long. The DNA for the CDR3 is TGTGCCAGCAGCCAAGATCCGGGACAGGGATGGAATGAGCAGTTCTTC. Protein: CASSQDPGQGWNEQFF.

The chain is built from TRBV6-6 and TRBJ2-7, with 13 positions matching TRBD2. With 6 bases clipped from V and 2 bases from J, the junction kept 4 bases outside the gene matches. This CDR3 region has 15 residues. CDR1 and CDR2 from the germline V gene are MNHNY and SVGAGI (reference sequence). The DNA of the CDR3 is TGTGCCAGCAGCTCACTAGCGGGGGGGCCCTACGAGCAGTACTTC. This translates into CASSSLAGGPYEQYF.

The chain has TRBV27 and TRBJ2-1; weak D call: TRBD2 (7 bases). Trimming took 8 bases from V and 9 from J, leaving 23 bases between them. The CDR3 is 15 residues long. Germline CDR1 is MNHEY and CDR2 is SMNVEV (reference sequence). CDR3 nucleotide sequence: TGTGCCAGCGGAACTGTTAGGGGGGGTGGGTTTGAGCAGTTCTTC. Translation: CASGTVRGGGFEQFF.

The chain links TRBV5-4 to TRBJ2-1; 8 bases are a match to TRBD1. Germline CDR1 is SGHNT and CDR2 is YYREEE (reference sequence). There are 20 residues in the CDR3. V lost 0 bases, J lost 0 bases, and 14 bases stayed unmatched. In DNA, the CDR3 is TGTGCCAGCAGCTTGGTCCGGCGTCTTGGAGACAGGGGCTCCTACAATGAGCAGTTCTTC. Translation: CASSLVRRLGDRGSYNEQFF.

The chain links TRBV2 to TRBJ2-3, with TRBD2 matching 8 bases. V gave up 5 bases and J gave up 3 bases; unmatched junction bases: 10. The CDR3 has 16 amino acids. Germline assignment: CDR1 SNHLY and CDR2 FYNNEI. CDR3 region: CASSPFSGSMTDTQYF. CDR3 sequence (DNA): TGTGCCAGCAGTCCCTTCAGCGGGAGTATGACAGATACGCAGTATTTT.

The chain joins TRBV7-2 to TRBJ2-7; D might be TRBD1 (6 bases). The CDR3 is 14 residues long. CDR1 and CDR2 from the germline V gene are SGHTA and FQGNSA. V lost 4 bases to trimming and J lost 9 bases, with 19 bases between them. The CDR3 DNA sequence: TGTGCCAGCAGCTCGGACAGCCACAAGATAGGGCAGTACTTC. Its protein is CASSSDSHKIGQYF. Based on the CDR3 plus reference TRBV7-2 and TRBJ2-7, the full variable domain is GAGVSQSPSNKVTEKGKDVELRCDPISGHTALYWYRQSLGQGLEFLIYFQGNSAPDKSGLPSDRFSAERTGGSVSTLTIQRTQQEDSAVYLCASSSDSHKIGQYFGPGTRLTVT.

The V and J genes are TRBV4-2 and TRBJ1-5, with 9 bases lining up with TRBD1. CDR1 and CDR2 from the germline V gene are LGHNA and YNFKEQ. This CDR3 spans 17 amino acids. The junction had 8 bases not matched to a gene; V was cut back by 1 base and J by 4 bases. Written as DNA, the CDR3 is TGTGCCAGCAGCCAAGCCGCCGGACAGGGGCGGAATCAGCCCCAGCATTTT. It specifies CASSQAAGQGRNQPQHF.

This clone was observed once. The V gene is TRBV2, the J gene TRBJ2-1; 8 nucleotides agree with TRBD1. Germline-derived CDR1 and CDR2 are SNHLY and FYNNEI. The CDR3 extends over 15 amino acids. V lost 6 bases and J lost 0; bases outside the gene matches: 4. The CDR3 sequence: CASSYGTGSYNEQFF. CDR3 bases: TGTGCCAGCAGCTATGGGACAGGCTCCTACAATGAGCAGTTCTTC.

The chain recombines TRBV19 with TRBJ2-7; D gene uncertain. V lost 5 bases and J 4 bases, leaving 9 bases between the germline ends. This CDR3 is built from 12 residues. Germline V gene data show CDR1 as LNHDA and CDR2 as SQIVND (reference sequence). The CDR3 nucleotides are TGTGCCAGTAGTCGACGAGGTTACGAGCAGTACTTC. This codes for CASSRRGYEQYF.

CDR3 in amino acids: CASSAQFNTEAFF. CDR3 coding DNA: TGTGCCAGCAGTGCCCAGTTCAACACTGAAGCTTTCTTT. This rearrangement joins TRBV2 to TRBJ1-1; unclear D gene. Germline lookup yields CDR1 SNHLY and CDR2 FYNNEI. The V end lost 4 bases, the J end lost 2 bases, and 8 bases lay between the germline ends. The length of the CDR3 is 13 residues.